Described below is a single T cell receptor beta chain sequence and its context. Its antigen is currently unknown. These data are taken from a study of regulatory T cells in long-lasting Graves disease. For the study at large: Duration of antithyroid drug therapy among newly diagnosed Graves' patients was under 3 months.

Libraries of TCR beta came from iRepertoire HTBI primers plus Arm-PCR of CDR3 regions. TCRdb redid the calling of the multiplex PCR reads with MiXCR, one entry per CDR3 protein. The sample lists 350,000 to 450,000 distinct CDR3 sequences, about 15% occurring once. Noted time point: newly diagnosed GD, antithyroid drugs for less than 3 months. Generation of the TCR library employed RNA extracted from PBMCs. Patients met American Thyroid Association criteria for Graves' disease. The study's findings and limits: More public clonotypes were shared by persistent patients (approximately 3,000) than by new patients (approximately 1,000).

Germline V gene sequence: CDR1 LNHDA, CDR2 SQIVND (reference sequence). CDR3 length equals 15 residues. The V gene lost 5 bases and the J gene lost 7 bases, with 17 bases spanning the gap. The same sample was also used in a study of T cells in Graves' hyperthyroidism and ophthalmopathy. That paper adds: HTBI primers were used for first-round RT-PCR of the TCR CDR3.

Source: peripheral blood mononuclear cells (PBMCs), taken at new diagnosis, from a patient treated with antithyroid drugs. This chain joins TRBV19 and TRBJ1-4, with a weak D call TRBD1 (5 bases). The source is a woman in her 40s with Graves disease. The CDR3 spells CASSPSLWGGEKLFF. CDR3 bases: TGTGCCAGTAGTCCCTCGCTGTGGGGGGGTGAAAAACTGTTTTTT.